This T cell receptor (beta chain) was profiled in a study of shared clonotypes between healthy human individuals (dated by TCRdb to about 2020). Some background on the complete study: The cohort included a few men and a couple of women between 18 and 49 years of age. The study deeply sequenced blood TCR repertoires of about 5 healthy adults to estimate repertoire size and the extent of clonotype sharing between individuals. To increase sequencing depth and limit assay-specific biases, TCR repertoire library preparation and sequencing were carried out by different laboratories using diverse techniques. Leukapheresis yielded between about 0.8 and 8.9 billion PBMCs per donor. Summary of the overall study and its limitations: Pairwise subsampling led to the expectation that sequencing depth would affect the degree of clonotype sharing among donors. Sampling was restricted to blood, and TCR repertoires in tissue are likely to differ from TCR repertoires in blood. The genetic and exposure-history diversity represented was limited by the small number of donors.

Using the deep immunoSEQ assay, TCR CDR3 regions were amplified from genomic DNA by multiplex PCR. Extracted genomic DNA from each cell subset was spread evenly across all wells of several immunoSEQ 96-well plates, with each plate serving as a replicate. For unsorted PBMC, 300 to 350 ng genomic DNA, equal to about 29,000 T cell genomes, was loaded into each replicate PCR. Unsorted PBMC genomic DNA was sequenced across ten immunoSEQ deep assay plates. Purified libraries were measured with a Qubit 3.0 fluorometer, size-checked on a Bioanalyzer 2100, and measured again with the KAPA Library Quantification kit. Every immunoSEQ 96-well plate was sequenced on a separate single-read 150-cycle Illumina NextSeq 550 flow cell. In the source study's methods: Because the immunoSEQ output included only junctional sequences and no quality scores, the filtering could not be the same as the filtering used for full-length reads. To assign V/J genes and CDR3, sequences were annotated against IMGT germline references using PyIR, a Python wrapper for IgBLAST v1.9. Reads were filtered out if the reads had weak V/J assignments (E-value above 1e-6), no CDR3, stop codons, out-of-frame junctions, or ambiguous translated residues. V3J clonotypes were defined as sequences sharing an identical inferred V gene, J gene, and CDR3 amino acid sequence. Percentage overlap between repertoires was calculated by dividing the number of shared unique clonotypes by the size of the smaller repertoire. Richness of each repertoire was evaluated using RTK rarefaction, the Chao1 estimator, and Recon v2.1 estimates of unobserved clonotypes. TCRdb re-hosts the immuneACCESS table, in-frame sequences only. Its copies lack some clones; in the studies checked, an unresolved V gene accounts for under half of them, and the cause for the rest is not known. V and J calls and clone size are given by that table; D and trimming were obtained from the DNA. The sample table lists about 520,000 clones, 78% of them with a count of one. The ten largest make up more than 10% of the sample.

Details on this clone: There is no known antigen for this receptor. No base quality information exists; no much larger clone differs at one position.

Per the germline V gene, SGHVS is the CDR1 and FQNEAQ is the CDR2. Trimming leaves V shorter by 3 bases and J shorter by 5 bases, with the junction holding 4 bases beyond the gene matches. The CDR3 contains 14 residues, cysteine and phenylalanine counted. The sequence is cut down to CDR3 DNA, 42 bases in frame from base 1. Healthy HIV-negative adults with no recently reported acute infections or vaccinations were included as donors. Every donor was a Caucasian adult living in Nashville, Tennessee, USA. For unsorted samples, around 90 million PBMCs were counted, and genomic DNA was extracted using the QIAamp DNA Blood Mini kit. After blood collection by leukapheresis, PBMCs were isolated using Ficoll-Histopaque density gradient centrifugation and then cryopreserved in the vapor phase of liquid nitrogen.

The chain couples TRBV7-8 to TRBJ2-7; TRBD1 agrees with 10 junctional bases. Sequenced material: PBMCs. This clonotype was sampled from a woman in her 40s in good health. Some clones in this sample may be carry-over from other donors' samples. The CDR3: CASSFAGTGDEQYF. The nucleotides are TGTGCCAGCAGCTTCGCCGGGACAGGGGACGAGCAGTACTTC. The entire variable domain, with the stretches around the CDR3 drawn from the reference TRBV7-8 and TRBJ2-7 proteins, is GAGVSQSPRYKVAKRGQDVALRCDPISGHVSLFWYQQALGQGPEFLTYFQNEAQLDKSGLPSDRFFAERPEGSVSTLKIQRTQQEDSAVYLCASSFAGTGDEQYFGPGTRLTVT.